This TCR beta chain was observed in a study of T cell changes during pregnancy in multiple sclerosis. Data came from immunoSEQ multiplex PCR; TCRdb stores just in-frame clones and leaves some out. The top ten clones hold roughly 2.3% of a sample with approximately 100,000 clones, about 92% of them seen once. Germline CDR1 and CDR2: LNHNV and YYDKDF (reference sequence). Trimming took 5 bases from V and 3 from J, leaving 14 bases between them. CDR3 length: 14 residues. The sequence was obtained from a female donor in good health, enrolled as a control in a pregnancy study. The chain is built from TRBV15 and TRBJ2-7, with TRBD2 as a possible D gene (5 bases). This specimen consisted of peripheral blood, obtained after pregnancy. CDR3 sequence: CATSPATIDYEQYF. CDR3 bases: TGTGCCACCAGCCCCGCGACTATTGACTACGAGCAGTACTTC.